This record covers a single T cell receptor beta chain. Germline-derived CDR1 and CDR2 are KGHSH and LQKENI. This CDR3 is 16 amino acids long. The V gene end was trimmed by 4 bases and the J gene end by 4 bases; junction bases not matched to a gene: 8. Profiled with immunoSEQ multiplex PCR; TCRdb holds only in-frame clones, not every one. The sample has about 20,000 clones; about 89% are singletons. These data belong to a study of blood T cell repertoires in COVID-19. Study summary: The samples span acute and convalescent COVID-19 from the United States, Italy and Spain.

The sequence came from a human donor in a cohort sampled during active COVID-19. V is TRBV18 and J is TRBJ1-1; 11 nucleotides agree with TRBD1. Sequencing was carried out using peripheral blood. The CDR3 sequence: CASSLGQGAAGTEAFF. In nucleotides, the CDR3 is TGTGCCAGCTCACTAGGACAGGGGGCGGCGGGCACTGAAGCTTTCTTT.